This T cell receptor beta chain emerged from a study of blood T cell repertoires in COVID-19. Data came from immunoSEQ multiplex PCR; TCRdb stores just in-frame clones and leaves some out. The sample lists more than 85,000 clones, 85% to 90% seen once, with 1.1% in the top ten. This clone was detected many times. The CDR3 sequence is 15 residues long. In germline, CDR1 is SGHVS, CDR2 FNYEAQ. The ends were cut back, 5 bases at V and 4 bases at J, with 17 bases in the middle. Sequences were obtained from peripheral blood. This clonotype originated in a human donor in a cohort sampled during active COVID-19. This chain connects TRBV7-6 to TRBJ1-1; perhaps TRBD1 as D (6 bases). The CDR3 DNA reads TGTGCCAGCAGCCCCCAAGGGGGGGGCGGCACTGAAGCTTTCTTT. Its translation: CASSPQGGGGTEAFF. Supplemented by reference TRBV7-6 and TRBJ1-1, the full variable domain reads GAGVSQSPRYKVTKRGQDVALRCDPISGHVSLYWYRQALGQGPEFLTYFNYEAQQDKSGLPNDRFSAERPEGSISTLTIQRTEQRDSAMYRCASSPQGGGGTEAFFGQGTRLTVV.